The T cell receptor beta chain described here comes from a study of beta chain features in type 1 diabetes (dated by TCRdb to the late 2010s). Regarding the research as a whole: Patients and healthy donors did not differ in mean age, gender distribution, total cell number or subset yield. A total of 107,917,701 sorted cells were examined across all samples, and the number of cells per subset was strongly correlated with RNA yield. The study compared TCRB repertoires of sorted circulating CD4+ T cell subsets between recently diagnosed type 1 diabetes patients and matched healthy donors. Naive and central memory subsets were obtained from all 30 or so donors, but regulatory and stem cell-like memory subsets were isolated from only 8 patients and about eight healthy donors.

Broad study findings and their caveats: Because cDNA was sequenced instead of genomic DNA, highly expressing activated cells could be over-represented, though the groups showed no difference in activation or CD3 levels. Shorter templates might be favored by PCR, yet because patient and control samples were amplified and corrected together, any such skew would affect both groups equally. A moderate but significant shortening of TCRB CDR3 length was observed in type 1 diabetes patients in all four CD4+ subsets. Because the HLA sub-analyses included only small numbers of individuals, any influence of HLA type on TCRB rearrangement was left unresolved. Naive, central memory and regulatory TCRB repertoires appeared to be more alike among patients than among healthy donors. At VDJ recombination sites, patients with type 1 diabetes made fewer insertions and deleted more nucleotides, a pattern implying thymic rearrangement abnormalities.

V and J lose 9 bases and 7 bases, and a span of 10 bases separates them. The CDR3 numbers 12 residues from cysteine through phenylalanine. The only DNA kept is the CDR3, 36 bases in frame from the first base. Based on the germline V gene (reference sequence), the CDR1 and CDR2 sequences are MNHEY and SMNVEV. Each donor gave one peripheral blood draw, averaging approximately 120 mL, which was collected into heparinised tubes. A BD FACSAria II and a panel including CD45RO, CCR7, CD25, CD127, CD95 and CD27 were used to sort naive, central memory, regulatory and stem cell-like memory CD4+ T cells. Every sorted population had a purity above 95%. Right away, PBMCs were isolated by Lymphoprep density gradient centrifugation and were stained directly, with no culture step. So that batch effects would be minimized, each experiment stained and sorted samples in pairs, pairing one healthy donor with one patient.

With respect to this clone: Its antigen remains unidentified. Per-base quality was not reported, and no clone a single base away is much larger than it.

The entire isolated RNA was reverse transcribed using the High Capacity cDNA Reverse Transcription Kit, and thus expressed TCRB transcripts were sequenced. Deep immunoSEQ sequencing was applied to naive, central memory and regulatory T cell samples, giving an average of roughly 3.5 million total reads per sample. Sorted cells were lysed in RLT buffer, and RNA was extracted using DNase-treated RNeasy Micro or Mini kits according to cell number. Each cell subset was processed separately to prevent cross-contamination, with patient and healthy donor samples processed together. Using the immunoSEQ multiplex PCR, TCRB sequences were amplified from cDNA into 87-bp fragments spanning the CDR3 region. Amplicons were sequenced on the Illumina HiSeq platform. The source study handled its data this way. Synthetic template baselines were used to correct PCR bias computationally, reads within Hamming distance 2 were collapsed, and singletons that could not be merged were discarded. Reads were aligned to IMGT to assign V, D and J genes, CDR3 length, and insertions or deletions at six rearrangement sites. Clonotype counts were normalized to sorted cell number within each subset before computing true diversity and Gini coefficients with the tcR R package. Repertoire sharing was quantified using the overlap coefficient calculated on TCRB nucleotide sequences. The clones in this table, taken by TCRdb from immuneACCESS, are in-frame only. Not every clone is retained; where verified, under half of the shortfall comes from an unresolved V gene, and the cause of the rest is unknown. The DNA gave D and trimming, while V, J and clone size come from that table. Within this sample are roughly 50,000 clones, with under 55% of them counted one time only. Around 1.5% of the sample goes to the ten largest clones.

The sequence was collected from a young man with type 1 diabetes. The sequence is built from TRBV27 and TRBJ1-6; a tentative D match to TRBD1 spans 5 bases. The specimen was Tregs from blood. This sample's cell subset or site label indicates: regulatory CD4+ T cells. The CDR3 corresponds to CASGGGNSPLHF. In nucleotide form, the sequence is TGTGCCAGTGGGGGGGGAAATTCACCCCTCCACTTT.